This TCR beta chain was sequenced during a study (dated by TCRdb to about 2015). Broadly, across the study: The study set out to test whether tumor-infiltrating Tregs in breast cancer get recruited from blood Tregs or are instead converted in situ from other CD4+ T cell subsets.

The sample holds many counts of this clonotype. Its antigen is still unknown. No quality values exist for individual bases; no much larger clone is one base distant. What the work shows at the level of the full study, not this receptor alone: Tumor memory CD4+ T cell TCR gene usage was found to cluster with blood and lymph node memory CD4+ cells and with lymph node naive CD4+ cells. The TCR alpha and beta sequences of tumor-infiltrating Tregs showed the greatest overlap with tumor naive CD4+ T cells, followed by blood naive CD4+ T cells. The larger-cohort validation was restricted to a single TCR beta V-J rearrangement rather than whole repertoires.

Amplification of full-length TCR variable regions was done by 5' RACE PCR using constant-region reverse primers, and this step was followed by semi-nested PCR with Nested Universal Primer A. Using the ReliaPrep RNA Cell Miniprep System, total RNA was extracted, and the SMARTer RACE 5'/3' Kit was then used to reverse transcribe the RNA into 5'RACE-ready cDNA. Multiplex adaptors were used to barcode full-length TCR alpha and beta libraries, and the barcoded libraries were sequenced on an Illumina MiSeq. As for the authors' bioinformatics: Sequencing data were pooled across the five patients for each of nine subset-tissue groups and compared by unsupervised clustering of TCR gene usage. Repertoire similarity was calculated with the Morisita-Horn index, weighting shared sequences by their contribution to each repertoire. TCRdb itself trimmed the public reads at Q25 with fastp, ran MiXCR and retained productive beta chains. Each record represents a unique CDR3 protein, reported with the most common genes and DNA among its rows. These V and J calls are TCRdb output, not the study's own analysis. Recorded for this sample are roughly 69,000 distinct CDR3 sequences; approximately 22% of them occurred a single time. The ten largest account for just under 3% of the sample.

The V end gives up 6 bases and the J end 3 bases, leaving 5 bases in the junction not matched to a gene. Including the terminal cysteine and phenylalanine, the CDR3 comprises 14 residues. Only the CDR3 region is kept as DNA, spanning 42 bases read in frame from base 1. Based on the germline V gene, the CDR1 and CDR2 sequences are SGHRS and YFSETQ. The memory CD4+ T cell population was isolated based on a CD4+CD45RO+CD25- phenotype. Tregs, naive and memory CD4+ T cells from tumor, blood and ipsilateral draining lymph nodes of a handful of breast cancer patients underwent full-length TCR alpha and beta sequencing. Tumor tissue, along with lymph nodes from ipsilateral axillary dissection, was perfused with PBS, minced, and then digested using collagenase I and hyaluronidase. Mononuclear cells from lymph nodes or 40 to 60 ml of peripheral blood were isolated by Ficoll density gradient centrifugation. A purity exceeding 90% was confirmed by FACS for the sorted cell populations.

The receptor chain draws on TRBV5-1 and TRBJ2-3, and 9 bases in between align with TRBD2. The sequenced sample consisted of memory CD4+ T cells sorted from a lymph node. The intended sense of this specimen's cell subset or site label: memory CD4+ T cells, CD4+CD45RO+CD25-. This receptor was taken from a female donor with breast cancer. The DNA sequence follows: TGCGCCAGCAAGTCTAGCGGGGTAACAGATACGCAGTATTTT. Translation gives CASKSSGVTDTQYF.